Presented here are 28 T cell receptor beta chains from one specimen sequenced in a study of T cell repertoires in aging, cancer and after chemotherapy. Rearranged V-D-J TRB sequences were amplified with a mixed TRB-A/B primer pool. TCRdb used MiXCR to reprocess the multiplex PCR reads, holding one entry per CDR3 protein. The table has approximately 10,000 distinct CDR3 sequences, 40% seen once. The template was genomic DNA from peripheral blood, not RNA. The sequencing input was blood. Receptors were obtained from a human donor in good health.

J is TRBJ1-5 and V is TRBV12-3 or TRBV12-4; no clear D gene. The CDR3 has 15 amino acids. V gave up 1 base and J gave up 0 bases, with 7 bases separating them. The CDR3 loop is CASSLGVNSNQPQHF. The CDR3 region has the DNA TGTGCCAGCAGTTTAGGGGTAAATAGCAATCAGCCCCAGCATTTT.

This CDR3 is CSATQGAQEETQYF. Written as DNA, the CDR3 is TGCAGTGCCACCCAGGGAGCGCAGGAAGAGACCCAGTACTTC. The V call is TRBV20-1, the J call TRBJ2-5; tentatively, D is TRBD1 or TRBD2 (5 bases each). V was cut by 6 bases and J by 3 bases, with 17 bases left in between. CDR3 length: 14 residues. In germline, CDR1 is DFQATT, CDR2 SNEGSKA (reference sequence).

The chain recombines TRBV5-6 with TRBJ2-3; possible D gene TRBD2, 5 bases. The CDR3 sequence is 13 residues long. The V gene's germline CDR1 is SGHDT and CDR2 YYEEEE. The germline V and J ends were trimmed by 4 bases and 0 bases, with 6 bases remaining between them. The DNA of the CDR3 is TGTGCCAGCAGCCGGACTAGCACAGATACGCAGTATTTT. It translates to CASSRTSTDTQYF. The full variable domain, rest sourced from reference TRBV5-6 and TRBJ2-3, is DAGVTQSPTHLIKTRGQQVTLRCSPKSGHDTVSWYQQALGQGPQFIFQYYEEEERQRGNFPDRFSGHQFPNYSSELNVNALLLGDSALYLCASSRTSTDTQYFGPGTRLTVL.

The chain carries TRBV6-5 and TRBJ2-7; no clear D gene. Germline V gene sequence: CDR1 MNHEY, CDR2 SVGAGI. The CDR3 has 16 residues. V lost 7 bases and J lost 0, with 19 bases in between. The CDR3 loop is CASTKYIGLSSYEQYF. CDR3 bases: TGTGCCAGCACCAAATATATCGGGTTGAGCTCCTACGAGCAGTACTTC.

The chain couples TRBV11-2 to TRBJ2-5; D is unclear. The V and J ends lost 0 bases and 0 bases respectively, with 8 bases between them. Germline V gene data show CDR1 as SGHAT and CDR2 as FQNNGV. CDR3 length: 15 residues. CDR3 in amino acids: CASSLDFPYQETQYF. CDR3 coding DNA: TGTGCCAGCAGCTTAGATTTTCCGTACCAAGAGACCCAGTACTTC.

This chain's CDR3 is CASSTTPVMNTEAFF. The DNA for the CDR3 is TGTGCCAGCAGCACCACCCCAGTCATGAACACTGAAGCTTTCTTT. This chain joins TRBV27 and TRBJ1-1; D call uncertain. The CDR3 is made up of 15 amino acids. Per the germline V gene, CDR1 is MNHEY and CDR2 is SMNVEV (reference sequence). With 6 bases removed from V and 0 bases from J, the gap between germline ends came to 14 bases.

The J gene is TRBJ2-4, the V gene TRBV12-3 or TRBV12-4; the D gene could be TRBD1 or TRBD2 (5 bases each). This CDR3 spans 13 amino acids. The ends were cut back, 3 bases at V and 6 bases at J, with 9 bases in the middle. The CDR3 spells CASSFGGVNIQYF. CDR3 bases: TGTGCCAGCAGTTTTGGGGGTGTAAACATTCAGTACTTC.

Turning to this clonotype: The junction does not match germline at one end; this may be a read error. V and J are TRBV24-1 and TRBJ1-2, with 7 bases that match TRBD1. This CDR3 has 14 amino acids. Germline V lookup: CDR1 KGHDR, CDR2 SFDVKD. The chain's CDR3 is CATSALDRNYGYTF. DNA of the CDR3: TGTGCCACCAGTGCTTTGGACAGGAACTATGGCTACACCTTC.

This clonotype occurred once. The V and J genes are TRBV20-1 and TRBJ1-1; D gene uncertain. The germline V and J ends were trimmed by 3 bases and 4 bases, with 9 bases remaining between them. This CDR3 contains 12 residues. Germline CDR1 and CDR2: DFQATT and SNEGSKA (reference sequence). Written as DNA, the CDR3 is TGCAGTGCTAGCGGGGAGTCCACTGAAGCTTTCTTT. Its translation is CSASGESTEAFF.

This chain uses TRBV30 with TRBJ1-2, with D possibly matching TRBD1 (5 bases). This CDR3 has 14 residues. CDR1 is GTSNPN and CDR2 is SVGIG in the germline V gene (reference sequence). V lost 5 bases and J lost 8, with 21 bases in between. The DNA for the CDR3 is TGTGCCTGGCAAGACAGTTCCCAGAGGAGGGGCTACACCTTC. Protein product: CAWQDSSQRRGYTF.

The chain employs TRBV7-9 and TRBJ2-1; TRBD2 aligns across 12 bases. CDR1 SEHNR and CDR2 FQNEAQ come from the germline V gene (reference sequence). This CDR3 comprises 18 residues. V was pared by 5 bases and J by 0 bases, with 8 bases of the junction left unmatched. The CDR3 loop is CASSTGLAGASSYNEQFF. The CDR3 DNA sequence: TGTGCCAGCAGCACGGGACTAGCGGGCGCAAGCTCCTACAATGAGCAGTTCTTC.

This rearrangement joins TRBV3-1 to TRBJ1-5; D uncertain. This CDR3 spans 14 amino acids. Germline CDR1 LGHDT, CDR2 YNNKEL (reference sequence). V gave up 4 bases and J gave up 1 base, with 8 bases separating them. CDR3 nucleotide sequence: TGTGCCAGCAGCCTGTTGGGCAGCAATCAGCCCCAGCATTTT. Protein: CASSLLGSNQPQHF.

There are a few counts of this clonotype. For the CDR3, the DNA is TGTGCCAGCAGAGAAACAGGGGTTGGCTACACCTTC. This gives the protein CASRETGVGYTF. The chain couples TRBV28 to TRBJ1-2; TRBD1 aligns across 7 bases. This CDR3 region has 12 residues. V was pared by 6 bases and J by 7 bases, with 5 bases of the junction left unmatched. The V gene's germline CDR1 is MDHEN and CDR2 SYDVKM.

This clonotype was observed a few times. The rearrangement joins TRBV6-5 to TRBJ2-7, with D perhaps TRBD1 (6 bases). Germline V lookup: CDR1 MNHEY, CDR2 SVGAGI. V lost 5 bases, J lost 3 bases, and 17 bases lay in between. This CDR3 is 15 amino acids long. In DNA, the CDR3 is TGTGCCAGCAGTGATCATGACAGGCTACACTACGAGCAGTACGTC. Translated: CASSDHDRLHYEQYV.

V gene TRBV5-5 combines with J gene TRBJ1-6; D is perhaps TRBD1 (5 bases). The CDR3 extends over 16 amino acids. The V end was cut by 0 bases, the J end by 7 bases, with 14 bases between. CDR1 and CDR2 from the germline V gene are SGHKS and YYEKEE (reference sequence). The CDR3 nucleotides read TGTGCCAGCAGCTTGGAGGCAGGGTTGAGAAATTCACCCCTCCACTTT. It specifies CASSLEAGLRNSPLHF.

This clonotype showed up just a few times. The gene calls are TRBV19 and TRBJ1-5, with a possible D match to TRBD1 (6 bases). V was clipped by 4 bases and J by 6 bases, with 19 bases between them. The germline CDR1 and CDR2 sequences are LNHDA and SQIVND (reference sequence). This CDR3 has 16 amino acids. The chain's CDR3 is CASSTPMGAIGQPQHF. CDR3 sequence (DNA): TGTGCCAGTAGTACCCCCATGGGGGCGATTGGTCAGCCCCAGCATTTT.

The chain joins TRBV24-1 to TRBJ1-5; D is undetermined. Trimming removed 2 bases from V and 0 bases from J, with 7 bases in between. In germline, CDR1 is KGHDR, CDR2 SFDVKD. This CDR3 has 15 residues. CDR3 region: CATSDSGISNQPQHF. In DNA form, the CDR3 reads TGTGCCACCAGTGATTCCGGAATTAGCAATCAGCCCCAGCATTTT.

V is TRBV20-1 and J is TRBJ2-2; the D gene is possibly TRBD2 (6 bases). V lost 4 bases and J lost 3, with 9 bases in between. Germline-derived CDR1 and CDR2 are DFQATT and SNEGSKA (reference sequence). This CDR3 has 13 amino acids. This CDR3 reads CSAKRGDTGELFF. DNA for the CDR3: TGCAGTGCTAAGCGCGGGGACACCGGGGAGCTGTTTTTT.

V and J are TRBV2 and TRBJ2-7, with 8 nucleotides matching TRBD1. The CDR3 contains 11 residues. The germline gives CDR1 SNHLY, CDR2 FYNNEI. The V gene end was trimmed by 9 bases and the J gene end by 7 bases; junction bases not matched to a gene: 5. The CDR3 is CARRQGSEQYF. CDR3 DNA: TGTGCCAGAAGACAGGGGTCTGAGCAGTACTTC.

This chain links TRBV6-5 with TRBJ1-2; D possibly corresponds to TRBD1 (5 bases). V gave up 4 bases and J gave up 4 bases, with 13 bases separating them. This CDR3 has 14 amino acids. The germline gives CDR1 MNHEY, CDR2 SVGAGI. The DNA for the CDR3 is TGTGCCAGCAGTTCTCCGAGACAGCCCTATGGCTACACCTTC. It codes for CASSSPRQPYGYTF.

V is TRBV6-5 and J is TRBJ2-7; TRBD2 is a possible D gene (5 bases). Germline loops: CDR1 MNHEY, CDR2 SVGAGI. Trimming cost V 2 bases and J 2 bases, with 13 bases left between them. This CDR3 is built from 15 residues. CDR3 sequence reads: CASSYDMLAPYEQYF. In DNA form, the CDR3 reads TGTGCCAGCAGTTACGATATGCTAGCCCCCTACGAGCAGTACTTC.

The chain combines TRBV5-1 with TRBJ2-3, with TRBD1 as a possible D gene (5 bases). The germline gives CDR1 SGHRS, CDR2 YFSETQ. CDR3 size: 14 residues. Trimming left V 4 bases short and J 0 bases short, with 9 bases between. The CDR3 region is CASSTWTSTDTQYF. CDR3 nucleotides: TGCGCCAGCAGCACATGGACAAGCACAGATACGCAGTATTTT.

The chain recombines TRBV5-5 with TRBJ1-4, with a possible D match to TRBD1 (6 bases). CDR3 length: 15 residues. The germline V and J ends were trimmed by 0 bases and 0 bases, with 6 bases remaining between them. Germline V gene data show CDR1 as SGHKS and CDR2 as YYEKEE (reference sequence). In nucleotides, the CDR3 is TGTGCCAGCAGCTTGGACAGGGCAACTAATGAAAAACTGTTTTTT. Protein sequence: CASSLDRATNEKLFF.

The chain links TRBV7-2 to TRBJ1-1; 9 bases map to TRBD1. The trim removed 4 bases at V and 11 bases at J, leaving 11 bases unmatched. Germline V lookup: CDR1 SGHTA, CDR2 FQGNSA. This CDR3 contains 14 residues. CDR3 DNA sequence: TGTGCCAGCAGCTCCCGCCGACAGGGGGACGGGGCTTTCTTT. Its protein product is CASSSRRQGDGAFF.

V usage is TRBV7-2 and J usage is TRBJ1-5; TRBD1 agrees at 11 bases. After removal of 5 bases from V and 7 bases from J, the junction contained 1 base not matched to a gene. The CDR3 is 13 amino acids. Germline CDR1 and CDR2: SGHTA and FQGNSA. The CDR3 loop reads CASSRDRGQPQHF. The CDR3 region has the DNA TGTGCCAGCAGCCGGGACAGGGGGCAGCCCCAGCATTTT.

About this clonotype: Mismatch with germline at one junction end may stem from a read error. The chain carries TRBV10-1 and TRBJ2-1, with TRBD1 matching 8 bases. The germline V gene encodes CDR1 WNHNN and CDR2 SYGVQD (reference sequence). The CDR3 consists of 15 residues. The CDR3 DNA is TGTGTCAGCAGTGAGAGGACAGGGACCTACAATGAGCAGTTCTTC. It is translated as CVSSERTGTYNEQFF.

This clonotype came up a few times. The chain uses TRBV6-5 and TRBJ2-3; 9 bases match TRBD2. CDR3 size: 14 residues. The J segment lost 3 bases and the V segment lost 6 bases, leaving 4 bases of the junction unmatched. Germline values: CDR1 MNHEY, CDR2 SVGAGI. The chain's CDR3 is CASRTSGKTDTQYF. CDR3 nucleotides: TGTGCCAGCAGGACTAGCGGTAAGACAGATACGCAGTATTTT.

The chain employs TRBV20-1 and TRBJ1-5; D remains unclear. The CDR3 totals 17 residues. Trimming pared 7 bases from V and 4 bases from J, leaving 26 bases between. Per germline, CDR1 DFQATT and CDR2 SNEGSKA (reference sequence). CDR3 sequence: CSVAKGFRLGRNQPQHF. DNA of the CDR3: TGCAGTGTCGCCAAGGGATTTCGCCTCGGAAGGAATCAGCCCCAGCATTTT.